Listed below are T cell receptor beta chains from one sample, sequenced in a study of technical replicates of blood from a few donors. Sequenced by immunoSEQ multiplex PCR; TCRdb stores in-frame clones only, minus some. The profile shows about 75,000 clones, approximately 90% of them singletons. The material sequenced was T cells isolated from PBMCs. Receptors were obtained from a human donor in good health. The CDR3 runs from the conserved cysteine through the conserved F or W. The D gene is left open where the match is weak. Some rows mark clone size as missing; the rest say once, few, many or name a class of expanded clone.

d_call j_call clone_size v_call cdr3_length cdr3_aa cdr3_nt
- TRBJ1-1 - TRBV11-3 12 CASSLGEGQAFF TGTGCCAGCAGCTTGGGGGAGGGGCAAGCTTTCTTT
TRBD1 TRBJ2-7 once TRBV7-8 15 CASSPGQGLGYEQYF TGTGCCAGCAGCCCGGGACAGGGATTGGGCTACGAGCAGTACTTC
- TRBJ2-2 - TRBV5-8 12 CASNQQSGELFF TGTGCCAGCAACCAACAATCCGGGGAGCTGTTTTTT
- TRBJ2-1 - TRBV7-2 12 CASSLLINEQFF TGTGCCAGCAGCCTACTTATAAATGAGCAGTTCTTC
- TRBJ2-1 - TRBV4-3 17 CASSQASGSSSYNEQFF TGCGCCAGCAGCCAGGCATCAGGGTCTAGCTCCTACAATGAGCAGTTCTTC
TRBD1 TRBJ1-2 - TRBV15 15 CATSRDGRGRDGYTF TGTGCCACCAGCAGAGATGGAAGGGGGCGGGATGGCTACACCTTC
TRBD2 TRBJ2-3 - TRBV5-6 17 CASSFRLSGRQADTQYF TGTGCCAGCAGCTTCCGCCTAAGCGGGAGGCAGGCAGATACGCAGTATTTT
TRBD1 TRBJ1-2 - TRBV4-1 16 CASSQEPRDRGAGYTF TGCGCCAGCAGCCAAGAACCCCGGGACAGGGGCGCTGGCTACACCTTC
TRBD1 TRBJ2-2 - TRBV9 16 CASSPRQGVYTGELFF TGTGCCAGCAGCCCCCGACAGGGCGTATACACCGGGGAGCTGTTTTTT
TRBD1 TRBJ2-3 - TRBV30 14 CAWSVGQGTDTQYF TGTGCCTGGAGTGTGGGACAGGGCACAGATACGCAGTATTTT
TRBD2 TRBJ2-1 - TRBV9 14 CASRGTSGSPEQFF TGTGCCAGCAGAGGGACTAGCGGGAGTCCAGAGCAGTTCTTC
- TRBJ1-3 - TRBV6-1 13 CASSEQGANTIYF TGTGCCAGCAGTGAACAAGGAGCGAACACCATATATTTT
TRBD2 TRBJ2-3 - TRBV7-3 20 CASSLGSPSGYPPLTDTQYF TGTGCCAGCAGCTTGGGGTCACCTAGCGGTTACCCCCCTTTAACAGATACGCAGTATTTT
- TRBJ1-4 - TRBV7-8 13 CASSLEGDEKLFF TGTGCCAGCAGCTTAGAGGGAGATGAAAAACTGTTTTTT
- TRBJ1-2 - TRBV6-1 12 CASSEGSGGYTF TGTGCCAGCAGTGAAGGTTCGGGAGGCTACACCTTC
- TRBJ1-2 once TRBV10-3 13 CAINNGAGYGYTF TGTGCCATCAATAATGGGGCAGGCTATGGCTACACCTTC